The source of this T cell receptor beta chain is a study of cytomegalovirus exposure and HLA in healthy donors. Amplification used 60 Vbeta primers and 13 Jbeta primers. Generated by immunoSEQ multiplex PCR, the TCRdb table keeps only in-frame clones and is missing some. The data contain 170,000 or so clones, over 75% of them singletons. Study-wide points: The authors confirmed in vitro that a few CMV-associated chains were specific for CMV antigens.

Germline V gene sequence: CDR1 MNHEY, CDR2 SMNVEV (reference sequence). Trimming took 5 bases from V and 3 from J; bases not matched to a gene: 6. The length of the CDR3 is 15 residues. This clone was observed a handful of times. Its antigen is still unknown. Sequencing was done on a sample of PBMCs. The receptor comes from a woman aged 45-65 years in good health and CMV-seropositive. The V call is TRBV27, the J call TRBJ1-5; 8 bases match TRBD1. The CDR3 DNA reads as TGTGCCAGCAGTGGACAGGGCGGGTACAATCAGCCCCAGCATTTT. This encodes CASSGQGGYNQPQHF.